The sample holds one count of the clone carrying this T cell receptor beta chain. These data are taken from a study of prognosis after radiotherapy for stage I lung cancer. Across the whole study: Individuals with stage I non-small cell lung cancer joined the cohort between 2018 and 2019. Roughly 13 men and five or six women, aged about 53 to 95 and with a median age of approximately 70 years, made up the patients. Concurrently with stereotactic body radiotherapy, no other therapy was received by any patient. While about 15 patients showed no significant progression after radiotherapy, a few developed distant metastases at a median of about seven months.

Genomic DNA yielded TCR beta CDR3, amplified by two-round multiplex PCR. The first PCR round targeted every TRBV and TRBJ gene with specific primers. TCRdb re-called the multiplex PCR reads with MiXCR, one entry per CDR3 protein. The table lists about 13,000 distinct CDR3 sequences, 56% of them singletons. CDR1 and CDR2 (germline): MNHEY, SVGEGT. The CDR3 totals 15 residues. V lost 5 bases and J 2 bases, leaving 10 bases between the germline ends. This specimen was PBMCs, taken before or after stereotactic body radiation therapy (not recorded which). J is TRBJ2-6 and V is TRBV6-2 or TRBV6-3, with D hard to call. This sequence was found in a donor over 45 with non-small cell lung cancer. CDR3 sequence: CASSEHGAGANVLTF. In DNA, the CDR3 is TGTGCCAGCAGTGAACATGGGGCTGGGGCCAACGTCCTGACTTTC.